The subject of this entry is one TCR beta chain. The record originates from a study of technical replicates of blood from a handful of donors. The length of the CDR3 is 13 residues. CDR1 is MNHEY and CDR2 is SMNVEV in the germline V gene (reference sequence). The V gene end was trimmed by 5 bases and the J gene end by 9 bases; junction bases not matched to a gene: 6. Assay used: immunoSEQ multiplex PCR; TCRdb lists only in-frame clones, some missing. The data contain under 95,000 clones, about 95% of them singletons. The gene calls are TRBV27 and TRBJ2-1, with 8 positions matching TRBD1. Material for sequencing was T cells isolated from PBMCs. The sequence was obtained from a human donor in good health. The CDR3 sequence is CASSTLQGVEQFF. CDR3 nucleotide sequence: TGTGCCAGCAGTACCCTACAGGGGGTTGAGCAGTTCTTC.